What follows are 14 T cell receptor beta chains derived from one specimen sequenced in a study of cytomegalovirus exposure and HLA in healthy donors (dated by TCRdb to 2016 to 2017). Library creation used the immunoSEQ multiplex PCR assay. The multiplex PCR relied on a mix of 60 forward primers for TCR Vbeta segments and 13 reverse primers for TCR Jbeta segments. The table comes from immuneACCESS by way of TCRdb, which keeps in-frame sequences with V and J called. Part of the clones is missing from these tables; in studies checked, under half for an unresolved V gene and the rest for unknown reasons. Within this sample are around 88,000 clones, with less than 85% of them counted one time only. Together, the top ten hold around 2% of the sample. The sequencing sample was made of PBMCs. These receptors were collected from a male donor in good health and CMV-seronegative.

V usage is TRBV4-1 and J usage is TRBJ2-3, with TRBD2 matching 8 bases. Germline CDR1 reads MGHRA; CDR2 reads YSYEKL. The ends lost 0 bases at V and 5 bases at J; junction bases unmatched: 10. The CDR3 is 17 residues long. The CDR3 reads CASSQDLTGTRQDTQYF. The DNA of the CDR3 is TGCGCCAGCAGCCAAGATTTAACCGGGACTAGGCAAGATACGCAGTATTTT.

Only a few counts were recorded for this clone. The CDR3 DNA is TGCAGCGTTCTGGGACTAGCGGACTACAATGAGCAGTTCTTC. Protein sequence: CSVLGLADYNEQFF. The chain uses TRBV29-1 and TRBJ2-1; 11 bases are a match to TRBD2. The ends lost 5 bases at V and 3 bases at J; junction bases unmatched: 3. Germline assignment: CDR1 SQVTM and CDR2 ANQGSEA. This CDR3 has 14 amino acids.

This clone came up a few times. The genes are TRBV7-6 and TRBJ1-1, with 10 bases identical to TRBD1. From germline, CDR1 is SGHVS and CDR2 FNYEAQ. The CDR3 is 12 residues long. With V trimmed by 5 bases and J by 10 bases, 4 bases remained unmatched. The CDR3 DNA reads TGTGCCAGCAGCCCGGACAGGGGGGGAGCTTTCTTT. Protein sequence: CASSPDRGGAFF.

This sequence joins TRBV7-8 and TRBJ1-3; TRBD1 might be the D (5 bases). V lost 5 bases and J lost 2, with 16 bases in between. The germline V gene encodes CDR1 SGHVS and CDR2 FQNEAQ. This CDR3 has 16 residues. CDR3 amino acids: CASSTNPRRAGNTIYF. CDR3 coding DNA: TGTGCCAGCAGCACAAACCCCCGCAGGGCTGGAAACACCATATATTTT. The full variable domain, its missing parts supplied by reference TRBV7-8 and TRBJ1-3, is GAGVSQSPRYKVAKRGQDVALRCDPISGHVSLFWYQQALGQGPEFLTYFQNEAQLDKSGLPSDRFFAERPEGSVSTLKIQRTQQEDSAVYLCASSTNPRRAGNTIYFGEGSWLTVV.

A few counts support this clone. The rearrangement links TRBV5-1 to TRBJ2-7; 7 nucleotides align to TRBD2. This CDR3 region has 13 residues. Germline-derived CDR1 and CDR2 are SGHRS and YFSETQ. The V gene end was trimmed by 4 bases and the J gene end by 2 bases; junction bases not matched to a gene: 3. The CDR3 DNA follows: TGCGCCAGCAGCCCCGGGACTACCTACGAGCAGTACTTC. Encoded protein: CASSPGTTYEQYF. The full variable domain, rest sourced from reference TRBV5-1 and TRBJ2-7, is KAGVTQTPRYLIKTRGQQVTLSCSPISGHRSVSWYQQTPGQGLQFLFEYFSETQRNKGNFPGRFSGRQFSNSRSEMNVSTLELGDSALYLCASSPGTTYEQYFGPGTRLTVT.

The gene calls are TRBV6-5 and TRBJ2-1; 11 bases are a match to TRBD2. V dropped 7 bases and J dropped 15; count of bases not matched to a gene: 14. This CDR3 comprises 14 residues. Per germline, CDR1 MNHEY and CDR2 SVGAGI. CDR3 amino acids: CASIPSGTSGTSFF. The CDR3 DNA sequence: TGTGCCAGCATCCCATCGGGGACTAGCGGAACTTCGTTCTTC.

The genes are TRBV20-1 and TRBJ2-1; tentative D call: TRBD2 (5 bases). V was trimmed by 0 bases and J by 13 bases, leaving 10 bases between them. Germline values: CDR1 DFQATT, CDR2 SNEGSKA (reference sequence). This CDR3 contains 11 residues. CDR3 nucleotide sequence: TGCAGTGCTAGAGAGGACCGGGAACAGTTCTTC. Protein product: CSAREDREQFF.

This chain uses TRBV11-3 with TRBJ2-1, with TRBD1 matching 10 bases. This CDR3 is 15 amino acids long. V gave up 4 bases and J gave up 3 bases; unmatched junction bases: 3. Looked up from germline, CDR1 is SGHNT and CDR2 is YENEEA. This chain's CDR3 is CASSSGTGVYNEQFF. In nucleotides, the CDR3 is TGTGCCAGCAGCTCCGGGACAGGGGTCTACAATGAGCAGTTCTTC. Full variable domain (outside the CDR3, taken from reference TRBV11-3 and TRBJ2-1): EAGVVQSPRYKIIEKKQPVAFWCNPISGHNTLYWYLQNLGQGPELLIRYENEEAVDDSQLPKDRFSAERLKGVDSTLKIQPAELGDSAVYLCASSSGTGVYNEQFFGPGTRLTVL.

V usage is TRBV30 and J usage is TRBJ1-2; TRBD1 agrees at 7 bases. The CDR3 runs to 15 residues. J gave up 8 bases and V 5 bases, and 17 bases lay outside the gene matches. Germline V CDR1 and CDR2: GTSNPN, SVGIG (reference sequence). The CDR3 protein is CAWAPRDRSSPGYTF. In nucleotides, the CDR3 is TGTGCCTGGGCCCCTCGGGACAGATCGTCCCCAGGCTACACCTTC. Complete variable domain (other parts from reference TRBV30 and TRBJ1-2): SQTIHQWPATLVQPVGSPLSLECTVEGTSNPNLYWYRQAAGRGLQLLFYSVGIGQISSEVPQNLSASRPQDRQFILSSKKLLLSDSGFYLCAWAPRDRSSPGYTFGSGTRLTVV.

CDR3: CASSLETGDTYEQYF. The DNA for the CDR3 is TGTGCCAGCAGCTTAGAGACAGGGGATACCTACGAGCAGTACTTC. The chain joins TRBV7-6 to TRBJ2-7; TRBD1 matches 8 bases. The CDR3 consists of 15 residues. V dropped 1 base and J dropped 2; count of bases not matched to a gene: 4. Looked up from germline, CDR1 is SGHVS and CDR2 is FNYEAQ.

This chain joins TRBV10-3 and TRBJ2-7, with 8 bases identical to TRBD1. The V gene's germline CDR1 is ENHRY and CDR2 SYGVKD. This CDR3 comprises 15 residues. V shed 0 bases and J 7 bases; nucleotides not matched to a gene: 8. The CDR3 coding sequence is TGTGCCATCAGTGAGTCAAGACAGGGGAGTCATGAGCAGTACTTC. As protein: CAISESRQGSHEQYF.

The chain carries TRBV28 and TRBJ2-6; 8 positions match TRBD1. V shed 8 bases, J shed 1 base, and the junction held 7 bases outside the gene matches. The CDR3 runs to 16 residues. The germline V gene has CDR1 MDHEN and CDR2 SYDVKM. The CDR3 reads CASGTGDLSGANVLTF. CDR3 nucleotides: TGTGCCAGCGGGACAGGCGATTTATCTGGGGCCAACGTCCTGACTTTC.

The chain joins TRBV2 to TRBJ2-7; no clear D. V was trimmed by 4 bases and J by 1 base, leaving 5 bases between them. Germline V CDR1 and CDR2: SNHLY, FYNNEI. The CDR3 is made up of 12 amino acids. The CDR3 loop is CASSAQSYEQYF. The DNA of the CDR3 is TGTGCCAGCAGTGCCCAGTCCTACGAGCAGTACTTC.

The chain has TRBV5-1 and TRBJ2-3, with a weak D call TRBD2 (6 bases). Germline lookup yields CDR1 SGHRS and CDR2 YFSETQ. This CDR3 contains 14 residues. With 1 base removed from V and 3 bases from J, the gap between germline ends came to 9 bases. Here the CDR3 reads CASSLQSGTDTQYF. CDR3 sequence (DNA): TGCGCCAGCAGCTTGCAGAGCGGGACAGATACGCAGTATTTT.